The 29 T cell receptor beta chains below were found in one sample sequenced in a study of T cell responses to AZD1222 COVID-19 vaccine. TCRdb's table, derived via immunoSEQ multiplex PCR, lists solely in-frame clones and lacks some. The sample lists 95,000 to 150,000 clones; 70% to 90% were seen once. This material consisted of peripheral blood, taken on day 0 of AZD1222 vaccination. Receptors were obtained from an adult in good health.

The V gene is TRBV6-5, the J gene TRBJ1-1; D ambiguous. V dropped 6 bases and J dropped 1 base, with 12 bases sitting between them. This CDR3 has 14 residues. The germline V gene encodes CDR1 MNHEY and CDR2 SVGAGI. CDR3 protein: CASSPLGGNTEAFF. CDR3 DNA: TGTGCCAGCAGCCCGCTGGGCGGGAACACTGAAGCTTTCTTT.

The chain carries TRBV5-1 and TRBJ2-1; 11 positions match TRBD2. This CDR3 is built from 15 residues. CDR1 and CDR2 (germline): SGHRS, YFSETQ. V trimming: 0 bases; J trimming: 4 bases; junction bases outside the gene matches: 0. For the CDR3, the DNA is TGCGCCAGCAGCTTGGGACTAGCGGGGTACAATGAGCAGTTCTTC. The encoded protein is CASSLGLAGYNEQFF.

The CDR3 loop reads CASSPQGGRGNTEAFF. In nucleotides, the CDR3 is TGTGCCAGCAGCCCTCAGGGGGGGAGGGGGAACACTGAAGCTTTCTTT. The chain has TRBV28 and TRBJ1-1; TRBD1 matches at 7 bases. V trimming: 6 bases; J trimming: 1 base; junction bases outside the gene matches: 11. The CDR3 is 16 residues long. Looked up from germline, CDR1 is MDHEN and CDR2 is SYDVKM. The full variable domain, completed using reference TRBV28 and TRBJ1-1, is DVKVTQSSRYLVKRTGEKVFLECVQDMDHENMFWYRQDPGLGLRLIYFSYDVKMKEKGDIPEGYSVSREKKERFSLILESASTNQTSMYLCASSPQGGRGNTEAFFGQGTRLTVV.

The genes are TRBV15 and TRBJ1-5; D uncertain. CDR3 length: 15 amino acids. Germline CDR1 and CDR2: LNHNV and YYDKDF (reference sequence). The V end lost 0 bases, the J end lost 7 bases, and 13 bases lay between the germline ends. CDR3 residues: CATSRDKGDGQPQHF. The CDR3 DNA reads as TGTGCCACCAGCAGAGATAAGGGAGACGGACAGCCCCAGCATTTT.

This sequence joins TRBV30 and TRBJ2-3, with D unclear. CDR3 length: 12 residues. Trimming stripped 0 bases from V and 2 bases from J, with 3 bases between. Germline V gene sequence: CDR1 GTSNPN, CDR2 SVGIG (reference sequence). Here the CDR3 DNA reads TGTGCCTGGAGTGTCCCCACAGATACGCAGTATTTT. The encoded protein is CAWSVPTDTQYF.

This clone appeared a few times. The rearrangement uses TRBV5-1 and TRBJ1-3; D uncertain. The CDR3 length is 16 residues. Germline values: CDR1 SGHRS, CDR2 YFSETQ. The V and J ends lost 0 bases and 0 bases respectively, with 10 bases between them. The CDR3 here is CASSLGYRASGNTIYF. In nucleotides, the CDR3 is TGCGCCAGCAGCTTGGGTTACAGAGCCTCTGGAAACACCATATATTTT.

The V call is TRBV6-2 or TRBV6-3, the J call TRBJ2-5, with 9 bases aligning to TRBD1. J gave up 5 bases and V 5 bases, and 9 bases lay outside the gene matches. In germline, CDR1 is MNHEY, CDR2 SVGEGT. CDR3 length: 15 amino acids. This CDR3 is CASSRTGAASETQYF. The CDR3, as DNA: TGTGCCAGCAGTCGGACAGGGGCGGCATCGGAGACCCAGTACTTC.

This clone was counted at least ten times. CDR3 DNA sequence: TGTGCCAGCACTCGGAGGGGGGATTCACCCCTCCACTTT. This codes for CASTRRGDSPLHF. The genes are TRBV6-5 and TRBJ1-6; D is possibly TRBD1 (6 bases). Germline V gives CDR1 MNHEY, CDR2 SVGAGI. Trimming removed 7 bases at V and 8 bases at J, with 12 bases between. The CDR3 extends over 13 amino acids.

The chain employs TRBV4-1 and TRBJ1-6, with TRBD1 identical over 7 bases. From germline, CDR1 is MGHRA and CDR2 YSYEKL. The CDR3 sequence is 17 residues long. Unmatched junction bases numbered 12, after V lost 1 base and J lost 9 bases. The CDR3: CASSQVHSPGQISPLHF. The DNA of the CDR3 is TGCGCCAGCAGCCAAGTACACTCCCCGGGACAGATTTCACCCCTCCACTTT.

V is TRBV6-5 and J is TRBJ1-2; D is unclear. Germline V gene sequence: CDR1 MNHEY, CDR2 SVGAGI. CDR3 length: 13 amino acids. Between the trimmed V and J ends, which lost 2 bases and 5 bases, there was a span of 9 bases. The CDR3 DNA sequence: TGTGCCAGCAGTTACCCCGGGGATTATGGCTACACCTTC. Translating gives CASSYPGDYGYTF.

The chain joins TRBV19 to TRBJ1-5; 9 positions agree with TRBD1. CDR3 length equals 18 residues. V lost 7 bases and J lost 0; bases outside the gene matches: 13. Germline lookup yields CDR1 LNHDA and CDR2 SQIVND (reference sequence). The CDR3 sequence: CASKSGTGTFYSNQPQHF. For the CDR3, the DNA is TGTGCCAGTAAGTCGGGGACAGGGACGTTTTATAGCAATCAGCCCCAGCATTTT.

This chain links TRBV4-2 with TRBJ2-2; TRBD1 or TRBD2 may be the D gene (6 bases each). The germline CDR1 and CDR2 sequences are LGHNA and YNFKEQ. The CDR3 spans 18 residues. The V end was cut by 1 base, the J end by 4 bases, with 19 bases between. The CDR3 DNA reads TGTGCCAGCAGCCAAGCCCGGACTTCGGGGGACACCACCGGGGAGCTGTTTTTT. Residues: CASSQARTSGDTTGELFF.

This sequence joins TRBV6-1 and TRBJ1-2; 11 nucleotides match TRBD1. The CDR3 extends over 16 amino acids. Trimming at V came to 1 base and at J to 7 bases, leaving 8 bases not matched to a gene. Germline V gives CDR1 MNHNS, CDR2 SASEGT. The chain's CDR3 is CASSEGIPGTGGGYTF. The CDR3, as DNA: TGTGCCAGCAGTGAAGGAATTCCGGGGACAGGGGGTGGCTACACCTTC.

The genes are TRBV7-9 and TRBJ2-7; perhaps TRBD2 as D (6 bases). V was trimmed by 0 bases and J by 1 base, leaving 7 bases between them. The CDR3 loop spans 14 amino acids. The germline CDR1 and CDR2 sequences are SEHNR and FQNEAQ (reference sequence). The CDR3 DNA reads TGTGCCAGCAGCTTAGCGGGGACTTCCTACGAGCAGTACTTC. Its translation: CASSLAGTSYEQYF.

V and J are TRBV13 and TRBJ1-2; the match to TRBD1 covers 8 bases. This CDR3 spans 15 amino acids. CDR1 and CDR2 from the germline V gene are PRHDT and FYEKMQ (reference sequence). V trimming: 4 bases; J trimming: 8 bases; junction bases outside the gene matches: 12. The CDR3 spells CASSSRGQAGLGYTF. The CDR3 nucleotides are TGTGCCAGCAGCTCCCGGGGACAGGCTGGGTTAGGCTACACCTTC.

This chain links TRBV14 with TRBJ1-1, with D unclear. Trimming removed 1 base from V and 4 bases from J, with 10 bases in between. Germline V gene data show CDR1 as SGHDN and CDR2 as FVKESK. The CDR3 contains 14 residues. The CDR3 DNA reads as TGTGCCAGCAGCCAAGTTACAGCTGGCACTGAAGCTTTCTTT. Its protein is CASSQVTAGTEAFF.

In this sample, this clone turned up a few times. The V gene is TRBV5-1, the J gene TRBJ1-5; TRBD1 is a possible D gene (5 bases). V dropped 4 bases and J dropped 7 bases, with 18 bases sitting between them. The CDR3 totals 15 residues. CDR1 SGHRS and CDR2 YFSETQ come from the germline V gene. CDR3 sequence reads: CASSISTGDHQPQHF. The CDR3 region has the DNA TGCGCCAGCAGCATCTCAACAGGCGATCACCAGCCCCAGCATTTT.

The chain has TRBV11-3 and TRBJ1-1; maybe TRBD1 (5 bases). This CDR3 contains 15 residues. Germline V lookup: CDR1 SGHNT, CDR2 YENEEA. V was pared by 4 bases and J by 2 bases, with 14 bases between. The CDR3: CASSSVRGPNTEAFF. In DNA, the CDR3 is TGTGCCAGCAGCTCGGTCCGGGGCCCCAACACTGAAGCTTTCTTT.

The chain couples TRBV29-1 to TRBJ2-2, with 9 bases lining up with TRBD2. The germline V gene encodes CDR1 SQVTM and CDR2 ANQGSEA. This CDR3 comprises 16 residues. With V trimmed by 4 bases and J by 0 bases, 6 bases remained unmatched. The CDR3 sequence: CSVGGSGRANTGELFF. The CDR3 DNA reads TGCAGCGTTGGGGGTAGCGGGAGAGCGAACACCGGGGAGCTGTTTTTT.

The chain links TRBV9 to TRBJ2-5; possible D gene TRBD1, 6 bases. The V gene's germline CDR1 is SGDLS and CDR2 YYNGEE. The V end was cut by 3 bases, the J end by 2 bases, with 14 bases between. The CDR3 consists of 15 residues. The CDR3: CASSGTGTSQETQYF. The CDR3 coding sequence is TGTGCCAGCAGCGGAACCGGGACATCGCAAGAGACCCAGTACTTC.

The chain uses TRBV7-3 and TRBJ2-1; 8 bases agree with TRBD1. The CDR3 runs to 15 residues. Looked up from germline, CDR1 is SGHTA and CDR2 is FQGTGA. The V gene end was trimmed by 1 base and the J gene end by 3 bases; junction bases not matched to a gene: 2. CDR3 sequence: CASSLSGTGYNEQFF. The CDR3 DNA reads as TGTGCCAGCAGCTTAAGCGGGACAGGCTACAATGAGCAGTTCTTC.

This clone has more than one count but fewer than ten. V gene TRBV30 combines with J gene TRBJ1-2; TRBD1 might be the D (6 bases). Trimming shortened V by 0 bases and J by 4 bases, and 12 bases separated the two germline ends. Per germline, CDR1 GTSNPN and CDR2 SVGIG (reference sequence). CDR3 size: 14 residues. The CDR3 reads CAWSVYRAIYGYTF. The CDR3 nucleotides are TGTGCCTGGAGTGTGTACAGGGCGATCTATGGCTACACCTTC. The full variable domain, with the rest looked up from reference TRBV30 and TRBJ1-2, is SQTIHQWPATLVQPVGSPLSLECTVEGTSNPNLYWYRQAAGRGLQLLFYSVGIGQISSEVPQNLSASRPQDRQFILSSKKLLLSDSGFYLCAWSVYRAIYGYTFGSGTRLTVV.

J is TRBJ2-3 and V is TRBV24-1; TRBD2 aligns across 7 bases. The CDR3 spans 15 residues. V trimming: 5 bases; J trimming: 0 bases; junction bases outside the gene matches: 4. CDR1 is KGHDR and CDR2 is SFDVKD in the germline V gene. The CDR3 spells CATSGPAGSTDTQYF. CDR3 DNA sequence: TGTGCCACCAGTGGTCCAGCGGGAAGCACAGATACGCAGTATTTT.

The V and J genes are TRBV9 and TRBJ2-5; D ambiguous. The V gene's germline CDR1 is SGDLS and CDR2 YYNGEE. This CDR3 spans 13 amino acids. Trimming removed 3 bases at V and 0 bases at J, with 6 bases between. The CDR3 sequence is CASSAVNQETQYF. The CDR3 bases are TGTGCCAGCAGCGCCGTGAACCAAGAGACCCAGTACTTC. The full variable domain, its missing parts supplied by reference TRBV9 and TRBJ2-5, is DSGVTQTPKHLITATGQRVTLRCSPRSGDLSVYWYQQSLDQGLQFLIQYYNGEERAKGNILERFSAQQFPDLHSELNLSSLELGDSALYFCASSAVNQETQYFGPGTRLLVL.

V and J are TRBV19 and TRBJ2-3; possible D gene TRBD2, 7 bases. Germline-derived CDR1 and CDR2 are LNHDA and SQIVND (reference sequence). The CDR3 has 15 amino acids. V was clipped by 8 bases and J by 6 bases, with 21 bases between them. Here the CDR3 DNA reads TGTGCCAGTGTGAGCAATAGCCGGGGGGCGGATACGCAGTATTTT. It is translated as CASVSNSRGADTQYF.

The rearrangement uses TRBV5-1 and TRBJ1-2; TRBD1 is a possible D gene (5 bases). Trimming stripped 2 bases from V and 1 base from J, with 9 bases between. Looked up from germline, CDR1 is SGHRS and CDR2 is YFSETQ. CDR3 length equals 14 residues. CDR3 protein: CASSLVQGNYGYTF. In DNA form, the CDR3 reads TGCGCCAGCAGCTTAGTGCAGGGTAACTATGGCTACACCTTC.

This clone was observed a handful of times. The gene calls are TRBV6-2 or TRBV6-3 and TRBJ2-7; D perhaps matches TRBD2 (7 bases). The germline V gene encodes CDR1 MNHEY and CDR2 SVGEGT. V lost 4 bases to trimming and J lost 2 bases, with 15 bases between them. The CDR3 extends over 15 amino acids. The CDR3 DNA is TGTGCCAGCAGTTCCGCCGGGGGGCCTACCTACGAGCAGTACTTC. Protein: CASSSAGGPTYEQYF.

In its sample, this clone was seen once. This chain connects TRBV30 to TRBJ2-7; tentative D call: TRBD1 (5 bases). This CDR3 has 13 residues. Germline lookup yields CDR1 GTSNPN and CDR2 SVGIG (reference sequence). V lost 2 bases and J 3 bases, leaving 11 bases between the germline ends. CDR3 loop: CAWSPGKGYEQYF. The CDR3 nucleotides read TGTGCCTGGAGTCCAGGGAAAGGCTACGAGCAGTACTTC. Full variable domain (missing parts from reference TRBV30 and TRBJ2-7): SQTIHQWPATLVQPVGSPLSLECTVEGTSNPNLYWYRQAAGRGLQLLFYSVGIGQISSEVPQNLSASRPQDRQFILSSKKLLLSDSGFYLCAWSPGKGYEQYFGPGTRLTVT.

V is TRBV4-2 and J is TRBJ2-7, with 13 bases identical to TRBD2. The CDR3 has 18 amino acids. CDR1 LGHNA and CDR2 YNFKEQ come from the germline V gene. V shed 1 base, J shed 7 bases, and the junction held 13 bases outside the gene matches. CDR3 sequence (DNA): TGTGCCAGCAGCCAAGGAGGGACTAGCGGGGTCCTCGGGGTTGAGCAGTACTTC. Its translation: CASSQGGTSGVLGVEQYF.